These 22 T cell receptor beta chains share one sample of origin, sequenced in a study of chemoradiotherapy in HPV16-positive cancers. This table comes from immunoSEQ multiplex PCR, and its TCRdb copy is limited to in-frame clones, with some not included. This table has around 53,000 clones, over 85% appearing once. The sequencing here drew on blood, taken from a patient who underwent chemoradiotherapy. Every receptor here comes from a human donor with HPV-associated anogenital cancer.

The genes are TRBV5-5 and TRBJ2-6; maybe TRBD1 (5 bases). CDR3 size: 16 residues. The germline CDR1 and CDR2 sequences are SGHKS and YYEKEE (reference sequence). Deletions cut 0 bases from V and 0 bases from J, with 7 bases between. CDR3 amino acids: CASSLGRASGANVLTF. The CDR3 coding sequence is TGTGCCAGCAGCTTGGGCAGGGCCTCTGGGGCCAACGTCCTGACTTTC.

The chain links TRBV30 to TRBJ2-7; TRBD1 might be the D (6 bases). The germline CDR1 and CDR2 sequences are GTSNPN and SVGIG (reference sequence). This CDR3 is built from 12 residues. The CDR3 nucleotides read TGTGCGGTTGTAGGGGGCTCCTACGAGCAGTACTTC. This sequence encodes CAVVGGSYEQYF.

This clone was detected only once. This chain uses TRBV7-8 with TRBJ2-1; 10 bases agree with TRBD2. Trimming removed 5 bases from V and 9 bases from J; junction bases left unmatched: 10. Germline loops: CDR1 SGHVS, CDR2 FQNEAQ. CDR3 size: 15 residues. The CDR3 region is CASSPRLVAGGEQFF. CDR3 bases: TGTGCCAGCAGCCCGCGGTTGGTAGCGGGAGGTGAGCAGTTCTTC.

This clone was seen a few times. This chain links TRBV6-1 with TRBJ2-7, with D possibly called TRBD1 or TRBD2 (5 bases each). Deletions cut 6 bases from V and 4 bases from J, with 16 bases between. Germline CDR1 MNHNS, CDR2 SASEGT. The CDR3 covers 14 residues. CDR3 region: CASRRGGQIYEQYF. In DNA, the CDR3 is TGTGCCAGCAGGAGGGGTGGGCAGATTTACGAGCAGTACTTC.

In DNA, the CDR3 is TGTGCCAGCAGCTTGAAGTTCGGTAGTCCCGCAGAGACCCAGTACTTC. This codes for CASSLKFGSPAETQYF. The chain is built from TRBV5-4 and TRBJ2-5; no clear D. There are 16 residues in the CDR3. In germline, CDR1 is SGHNT, CDR2 YYREEE (reference sequence). V lost 1 base to trimming and J lost 4 bases, with 17 bases between them.

The genes are TRBV7-9 and TRBJ2-7, with a tentative D call TRBD1 (6 bases). This CDR3 comprises 14 residues. CDR1 SEHNR and CDR2 FQNEAQ come from the germline V gene (reference sequence). Trimming removed 5 bases at V and 2 bases at J, with 13 bases between. The CDR3 sequence: CASSPGHPPYEQYF. The CDR3 coding sequence is TGTGCCAGCAGCCCGGGACACCCGCCCTACGAGCAGTACTTC.

V and J are TRBV11-1 and TRBJ1-1; 9 bases agree with TRBD1. Losses at the gene ends were 7 bases for V and 4 bases for J; bases not matched to a gene: 10. CDR1 SGHAT and CDR2 FQDESV come from the germline V gene (reference sequence). The CDR3 is 15 residues long. CDR3 residues: CASTLMGTGTTEAFF. The CDR3 DNA follows: TGTGCCAGCACCCTTATGGGGACAGGGACCACTGAAGCTTTCTTT. Complete variable domain (other parts from reference TRBV11-1 and TRBJ1-1): EAEVAQSPRYKITEKSQAVAFWCDPISGHATLYWYRQILGQGPELLVQFQDESVVDDSQLPKDRFSAERLKGVDSTLKIQPAELGDSAMYLCASTLMGTGTTEAFFGQGTRLTVV.

This sequence joins TRBV7-2 and TRBJ1-1; no reliable D call. Trimming pared 5 bases from V and 7 bases from J, leaving 14 bases between. The germline V gene has CDR1 SGHTA and CDR2 FQGNSA. This CDR3 region has 13 residues. Here the CDR3 reads CASSIREGSEAFF. DNA of the CDR3: TGTGCCAGCAGCATTAGGGAGGGCAGTGAAGCTTTCTTT.

The rearrangement joins TRBV18 to TRBJ1-2; 10 bases map to TRBD1. V lost 4 bases and J lost 7; bases outside the gene matches: 6. Germline assignment: CDR1 KGHSH and CDR2 LQKENI. This CDR3 is built from 14 residues. CDR3: CASSLTGTGVGYTF. The DNA of the CDR3 is TGTGCCAGCTCACTTACCGGGACAGGGGTTGGCTACACCTTC. The complete variable domain, with remaining parts taken from reference TRBV18 and TRBJ1-2, reads NAGVMQNPRHLVRRRGQEARLRCSPMKGHSHVYWYRQLPEEGLKFMVYLQKENIIDESGMPKERFSAEFPKEGPSILRIQQVVRGDSAAYFCASSLTGTGVGYTFGSGTRLTVV.

The rearrangement uses TRBV4-1 and TRBJ2-7; D ambiguous. The CDR3 contains 13 residues. Germline V CDR1 and CDR2: MGHRA, YSYEKL. V lost 4 bases to trimming and J lost 2 bases, with 9 bases between them. DNA of the CDR3: TGCGCCAGCAGCCCCCACATCACCTACGAGCAGTACTTC. It encodes CASSPHITYEQYF.

The gene calls are TRBV7-9 and TRBJ2-7; 7 bases are shared with TRBD2. The CDR3 loop spans 14 amino acids. With 5 bases clipped from V and 4 bases from J, the junction kept 8 bases outside the gene matches. Per germline, CDR1 SEHNR and CDR2 FQNEAQ (reference sequence). In DNA, the CDR3 is TGTGCCAGCAGCCCTACAGCGGGGCGGTACGAGCAGTACTTC. It is translated as CASSPTAGRYEQYF.

This chain connects TRBV19 to TRBJ1-5; TRBD1 might be the D (5 bases). V shed 5 bases and J shed 9 bases, with 17 bases lying between them. Germline V gene data show CDR1 as LNHDA and CDR2 as SQIVND (reference sequence). CDR3 size: 14 residues. The CDR3 region is CASSQGGAPGPQHF. The CDR3 DNA sequence: TGTGCCAGTAGTCAGGGCGGGGCGCCGGGGCCCCAGCATTTT. The full variable domain, completed using reference TRBV19 and TRBJ1-5, is DGGITQSPKYLFRKEGQNVTLSCEQNLNHDAMYWYRQDPGQGLRLIYYSQIVNDFQKGDIAEGYSVSREKKESFPLTVTSAQKNPTAFYLCASSQGGAPGPQHFGDGTRLSIL.

The gene calls are TRBV7-9 and TRBJ2-3; D perhaps matches TRBD2 (6 bases). The CDR3 runs 17 residues. CDR1 and CDR2 from the germline V gene are SEHNR and FQNEAQ (reference sequence). V lost 5 bases and J 5 bases, leaving 23 bases between the germline ends. CDR3 coding DNA: TGTGCCAGCAGCAAAAGGAATTGGGGATCCGGGGGAGATACGCAGTATTTT. Translated, it gives CASSKRNWGSGGDTQYF.

The CDR3 region is CASSQGHGSYEQYF. In DNA form, the CDR3 reads TGCGCCAGCAGCCAAGGACACGGCTCCTACGAGCAGTACTTC. The rearrangement uses TRBV4-1 and TRBJ2-7; D unresolved. Germline V gene lookup returns CDR1 MGHRA and CDR2 YSYEKL. V was cut by 1 base and J by 0 bases, with 7 bases left in between. The CDR3 has 14 amino acids.

The rearrangement links TRBV7-6 to TRBJ2-1; 8 nucleotides line up with TRBD2. The CDR3 has 16 amino acids. The V and J ends lost 6 bases and 0 bases, in that order; junction bases with no gene match: 7. Germline V gene lookup returns CDR1 SGHVS and CDR2 FNYEAQ. CDR3 protein: CASSPLSGGSYNEQFF. CDR3 bases: TGTGCCAGCAGTCCACTAAGCGGGGGCTCCTACAATGAGCAGTTCTTC.

The chain combines TRBV7-9 with TRBJ1-4; no clear D. This CDR3 comprises 16 residues. Between the trimmed V and J ends, which lost 3 bases and 3 bases, there was a span of 14 bases. CDR1 is SEHNR and CDR2 is FQNEAQ in the germline V gene (reference sequence). CDR3 nucleotides: TGTGCCAGCAGCTTCGCCAGCACATCTTCTAATGAAAAACTGTTTTTT. Its translation is CASSFASTSSNEKLFF.

The chain has TRBV5-5 and TRBJ2-7; 8 bases are shared with TRBD2. Trimming took 4 bases from V and 3 from J; bases not matched to a gene: 12. This CDR3 is built from 16 residues. Germline V gene sequence: CDR1 SGHKS, CDR2 YYEKEE (reference sequence). CDR3 protein: CASSPEGAGVIYEQYF. Written as DNA, the CDR3 is TGTGCCAGCAGCCCGGAGGGAGCGGGGGTTATCTACGAGCAGTACTTC.

The rearrangement links TRBV7-9 to TRBJ2-7, with D tentatively TRBD1 (6 bases). Germline values: CDR1 SEHNR, CDR2 FQNEAQ (reference sequence). Trimming removed 5 bases from V and 6 bases from J, with 17 bases in between. The CDR3 has 14 amino acids. The chain's CDR3 is CASSLQGWTGEQYF. Written as DNA, the CDR3 is TGTGCCAGCAGCCTACAGGGTTGGACCGGCGAGCAGTACTTC.

The chain joins TRBV6-1 to TRBJ1-5; D call uncertain. This CDR3 spans 13 amino acids. CDR1 is MNHNS and CDR2 is SASEGT in the germline V gene. Trimming pared 6 bases from V and 5 bases from J, leaving 11 bases between. The CDR3 region has the DNA TGTGCCAGCAGCGATTCCCGGGATCAGCCCCAGCATTTT. Its protein is CASSDSRDQPQHF.

V usage is TRBV7-9 and J usage is TRBJ2-3; D remains ambiguous. V was trimmed by 8 bases and J by 6 bases, leaving 18 bases between them. In germline, CDR1 is SEHNR, CDR2 FQNEAQ (reference sequence). The CDR3 is made up of 14 amino acids. CDR3 DNA: TGTGCCAGCGGTAGGGCTGATTTCACGGATACGCAGTATTTT. Residues: CASGRADFTDTQYF.

V and J are TRBV5-1 and TRBJ1-2, with D unresolved. V lost 0 bases, J lost 2 bases, and 11 bases lay in between. Germline assignment: CDR1 SGHRS and CDR2 YFSETQ. This CDR3 has 15 residues. CDR3 sequence: CASSLARERNYGYTF. The DNA of the CDR3 is TGCGCCAGCAGCTTGGCGAGGGAGAGAAACTATGGCTACACCTTC.

The V gene is TRBV9, the J gene TRBJ1-2; tentatively, D is TRBD1 (5 bases). The CDR3 length is 13 residues. Germline V gives CDR1 SGDLS, CDR2 YYNGEE. V dropped 3 bases and J dropped 5 bases, with 11 bases sitting between them. The CDR3 reads CASSATGAYGYTF. The CDR3, as DNA: TGTGCCAGCAGCGCCACCGGGGCATATGGCTACACCTTC.